This TCR beta chain was recovered during a study of CD8 T cells in Susac syndrome. Findings and limits, study-wide: The study conceded that its TCR sequencing and HLA analysis involved relatively few individuals.

The CDR3 contains 14 residues. The V and J ends lost 4 bases and 5 bases respectively, with 15 bases between them. Germline loops: CDR1 MNHEY, CDR2 SMNVEV (reference sequence). Comments on this clonotype: Its specificity is unknown.

It was with random hexamers that roughly 0.5 to 1 ug RNA was reverse transcribed. TCRdb reanalysed the immunoSEQ multiplex PCR reads using MiXCR and keeps one entry per CDR3 protein. The data contain roughly 190,000 distinct CDR3 sequences, approximately 96% of them singletons. The source of this sequence is a human donor with Susac syndrome. Material for sequencing was CD4+ T cells from PBMCs. V and J are TRBV27 and TRBJ2-7; D is possibly TRBD1 (6 bases). As DNA, the CDR3 is TGTGCCAGCAGTTCCCGGACAGTTACCCACGAGCAGTACTTC. Its protein product is CASSSRTVTHEQYF.